What follows are 22 T cell receptor beta chains derived from one specimen sequenced in a study of blood T cell repertoires in COVID-19. TCRdb's copy holds only in-frame clones and misses some; the assay was immunoSEQ multiplex PCR. The sample holds around 400,000 clones, approximately 87% seen once. Sequencing was done on a sample of peripheral blood. The source of these receptors is a woman aged 55-69 years with COVID-19, enrolled during active disease.

This clone was detected only once. The rearrangement links TRBV7-7 to TRBJ2-5; possible D gene TRBD2, 5 bases. Trimming left V 5 bases short and J 3 bases short, with 13 bases between. In germline, CDR1 is SSHAT, CDR2 FNYEAQ (reference sequence). This CDR3 contains 14 residues. The CDR3 protein is CASSPASGKETQYF. CDR3 coding DNA: TGTGCCAGCAGCCCTGCCTCGGGGAAAGAGACCCAGTACTTC.

This chain links TRBV25-1 with TRBJ1-3, with D uncertain. This CDR3 is built from 13 residues. The V end lost 4 bases, the J end lost 2 bases, and 6 bases lay between the germline ends. Germline V gives CDR1 MGHDK, CDR2 SYGVNS. As DNA, the CDR3 is TGTGCCAGCAGTGCCCCGGCTGGAAACACCATATATTTT. It codes for CASSAPAGNTIYF.

The chain carries TRBV7-8 and TRBJ2-5; 10 bases map to TRBD2. This CDR3 region has 16 residues. Germline V gene data show CDR1 as SGHVS and CDR2 as FQNEAQ. J gave up 1 base and V 1 base, and 3 bases lay outside the gene matches. DNA for the CDR3: TGTGCCAGCAGCTTAGTTCAGCGGGGGGGCCAAGAGACCCAGTACTTC. Translating gives CASSLVQRGGQETQYF.

V usage is TRBV3-1 (or the pseudogene TRBV3-2) and J usage is TRBJ1-3; D not resolved. Germline loops: CDR1 LGHDT, CDR2 YNNKEL (reference sequence). V lost 4 bases, J lost 3 bases, and 13 bases lay in between. This CDR3 comprises 15 residues. For the CDR3, the DNA is TGTGCCAGCAGCCGAGGGATAAGGGATGGAAACACCATATATTTT. It translates to CASSRGIRDGNTIYF.

V is TRBV6-5 and J is TRBJ1-4; TRBD1 matches at 7 bases. The CDR3 runs 14 residues. J was trimmed by 5 bases and V by 4 bases; bases with no gene match: 4. Germline V lookup: CDR1 MNHEY, CDR2 SVGAGI. This CDR3 reads CASSSPGQNEKLFF. CDR3 nucleotides: TGTGCCAGCAGTTCCCCGGGACAGAATGAAAAACTGTTTTTT.

This clone was picked up one time. The chain recombines TRBV12-1 with TRBJ1-6; TRBD1 reflects the table's D call only, with no check against the DNA. TRBV12-1 corresponds to a pseudogene. The CDR3 covers 15 residues. CDR3 DNA: TGTGCCAGCAGCGGCAGGGTATGTGGTAATTCACCCCTCCACTTT. This encodes CASSGRVCGNSPLHF.

CDR3 bases: TGCGCCAGCAGCCAAGATTGGGACAGGGGGTACGAGCAGTACTTC. Translation gives CASSQDWDRGYEQYF. The chain employs TRBV4-1 and TRBJ2-7, with 11 bases lining up with TRBD1. V dropped 0 bases and J dropped 4; count of bases not matched to a gene: 2. The CDR3 contains 15 residues. Germline V lookup: CDR1 MGHRA, CDR2 YSYEKL.

The CDR3 coding sequence is TGTGCCACCAGTGATCCCAGACAGCGCCGCAATGAGCAGTTCTTC. Translating gives CATSDPRQRRNEQFF. The genes are TRBV24-1 and TRBJ2-1; TRBD1 is a possible D gene (5 bases). V was shortened by 3 bases and J by 6 bases, with 14 bases between the two germline ends. The CDR3 has 15 residues. The V gene's germline CDR1 is KGHDR and CDR2 SFDVKD.

V is TRBV18 and J is TRBJ1-4; 11 nucleotides line up with TRBD1. In germline, CDR1 is KGHSH, CDR2 LQKENI. Unmatched junction bases numbered 5, after V lost 6 bases and J lost 2 bases. CDR3 length equals 16 residues. The CDR3 DNA is TGTGCCAGCTCGCCAGGGACAGGGGGGACTAATGAAAAACTGTTTTTT. It specifies CASSPGTGGTNEKLFF.

DNA for the CDR3: TGTGCCAGCCTACCGGGGGTTGCAACTAATGAAAAACTGTTTTTT. It yields the protein CASLPGVATNEKLFF. V and J are TRBV7-8 and TRBJ1-4, with a possible D match to TRBD1 (5 bases). In germline, CDR1 is SGHVS, CDR2 FQNEAQ. V was shortened by 8 bases and J by 0 bases, with 13 bases between the two germline ends. This CDR3 contains 15 residues.

This chain links TRBV7-9 with TRBJ2-5; unclear D gene. Trimming took 3 bases from V and 1 from J, leaving 12 bases between them. Germline V lookup: CDR1 SEHNR, CDR2 FQNEAQ (reference sequence). CDR3 size: 15 residues. DNA of the CDR3: TGTGCCAGCAGCTTGGAGACCACCCTCCAAGAGACCCAGTACTTC. This encodes CASSLETTLQETQYF.

V and J are TRBV4-2 and TRBJ2-3; 8 bases line up with TRBD2. CDR3 size: 14 residues. Germline assignment: CDR1 LGHNA and CDR2 YNFKEQ. The junction had 0 bases not matched to a gene; V was cut back by 3 bases and J by 1 base. The CDR3 coding sequence is TGTGCCAGCAGCCACGGGGGGGGCACAGATACGCAGTATTTT. Translating gives CASSHGGGTDTQYF.

This chain uses TRBV27 with TRBJ1-4; TRBD1 might be the D (5 bases). V dropped 7 bases and J dropped 1 base, with 19 bases sitting between them. CDR3 length: 17 amino acids. Germline CDR1 is MNHEY and CDR2 is SMNVEV (reference sequence). For the CDR3, the DNA is TGTGCCAGCACCTTTAGGGTCGTCGGGGGAACTAATGAAAAACTGTTTTTT. This gives the protein CASTFRVVGGTNEKLFF.

The chain carries TRBV2 and TRBJ1-6; 7 nucleotides match TRBD1. The CDR3 covers 16 residues. The germline V gene encodes CDR1 SNHLY and CDR2 FYNNEI. Trimming took 5 bases from V and 7 from J; bases not matched to a gene: 11. The CDR3 sequence is CASSRLSDRANSPLHF. In DNA, the CDR3 is TGTGCCAGCAGTAGATTGAGCGACAGGGCCAATTCACCCCTCCACTTT.

The chain combines TRBV7-2 with TRBJ1-2, with D unclear. The germline gives CDR1 SGHTA, CDR2 FQGNSA. Trimming removed 0 bases at V and 1 base at J, with 12 bases between. The CDR3 is 16 amino acids. In DNA form, the CDR3 reads TGTGCCAGCAGCTTAGCGGTAGAGAGATTTAACTATGGCTACACCTTC. This encodes CASSLAVERFNYGYTF.

In its sample, this clone was seen once. This chain connects TRBV19 to TRBJ1-1, with 9 bases aligning to TRBD1. Germline CDR1 LNHDA, CDR2 SQIVND (reference sequence). This CDR3 comprises 15 residues. V lost 3 bases and J lost 4; bases outside the gene matches: 6. The DNA of the CDR3 is TGTGCCAGTAGTATCCTCATGACAGGGGGCACTGAAGCTTTCTTT. Protein sequence: CASSILMTGGTEAFF.

The chain is built from TRBV4-1 and TRBJ1-1; TRBD1 agrees at 8 bases. In germline, CDR1 is MGHRA, CDR2 YSYEKL. The CDR3 covers 16 residues. V dropped 0 bases and J dropped 4; count of bases not matched to a gene: 7. CDR3 sequence: CASSQEGSRGRTEAFF. In nucleotides, the CDR3 is TGCGCCAGCAGCCAAGAGGGTTCCAGGGGGCGCACTGAAGCTTTCTTT.

The gene calls are TRBV20-1 and TRBJ1-5; D is unclear. Trimming cost V 3 bases and J 3 bases, with 6 bases left between them. The CDR3 totals 12 residues. CDR1 and CDR2 from the germline V gene are DFQATT and SNEGSKA (reference sequence). Here the CDR3 DNA reads TGCAGTGCTAGTTCCCACAATCAGCCCCAGCATTTT. This gives the protein CSASSHNQPQHF.

V and J are TRBV5-1 and TRBJ1-6; D perhaps matches TRBD1 (6 bases). V lost 4 bases, J lost 5 bases, and 10 bases lay in between. The CDR3 loop spans 14 amino acids. Germline-derived CDR1 and CDR2 are SGHRS and YFSETQ. CDR3 loop: CASSTTGDNSPLHF. DNA for the CDR3: TGCGCCAGCAGCACGACAGGAGATAATTCACCCCTCCACTTT.

This chain uses TRBV4-1 with TRBJ1-2; 9 bases fit TRBD1. The length of the CDR3 is 18 residues. Germline CDR1 reads MGHRA; CDR2 reads YSYEKL. J lost 5 bases, V lost 4 bases, and 17 bases had no gene match. In DNA form, the CDR3 reads TGCGCCAGCAGCCCATCTCCAGGGACAGGGATCCAAGCTTATGGCTACACCTTC. Translation: CASSPSPGTGIQAYGYTF.

The rearrangement links TRBV6-1 to TRBJ2-5, with D maybe TRBD2 (7 bases). The CDR3 sequence is 14 residues long. Germline V gene lookup returns CDR1 MNHNS and CDR2 SASEGT. V gave up 3 bases and J gave up 1 base, with 9 bases separating them. CDR3 loop: CASSEGGAQETQYF. For the CDR3, the DNA is TGTGCCAGCAGTGAGGGGGGGGCCCAAGAGACCCAGTACTTC.

V usage is TRBV5-5 and J usage is TRBJ1-2; 7 bases match TRBD1. After removal of 0 bases from V and 7 bases from J, the junction contained 6 bases not matched to a gene. Germline V CDR1 and CDR2: SGHKS, YYEKEE (reference sequence). There are 14 residues in the CDR3. The CDR3 DNA sequence: TGTGCCAGCAGCTTGGGAGAGGGGGCGGCTGGCTACACCTTC. It translates to CASSLGEGAAGYTF.